This is a list of T cell receptor beta chains from one sample in a study of radiotherapy plus CTLA-4 blockade in lung cancer. The table came from immunoSEQ multiplex PCR; TCRdb's copy has only in-frame clones and leaves some out. The table shows about 49,000 clones, with about 85% occurring only once. The sample was peripheral blood, taken from a patient treated with radiotherapy plus ipilimumab. All receptors come from a human donor with non-small cell lung cancer whose response to radiotherapy plus ipilimumab could not be evaluated. CDR3s include the opening cysteine and the closing phenylalanine or tryptophan. Fields, in order: CDR3 DNA, CDR3 protein, V gene, clone size, D gene, J gene. The D gene is left open where the match is weak. Clone size is given for some rows only: seen once, a few or many times, or a class if the clone is expanded.

DNA: TGTGCCAGCAGTTTTTGGACTACTAACACGGGGGAGCTGTTTTTT
CDR3: CASSFWTTNTGELFF
V: TRBV28
size: NA
D: NA
J: TRBJ2-2

DNA: TGTGCCAGCAGCCCTGACAGGGTAGGGGCTTTCTTT
CDR3: CASSPDRVGAFF
V: TRBV2
size: once
D: TRBD1
J: TRBJ1-1

DNA: TGTGCCAGCAGTTTTAGAATCACCGGGGAGCTGTTTTTT
CDR3: CASSFRITGELFF
V: TRBV27
size: NA
D: NA
J: TRBJ2-2

DNA: TGTGCCAGCAGCCCCAGGGGAGGGGACTATGGCTACACCTTC
CDR3: CASSPRGGDYGYTF
V: TRBV6-6
size: few
D: NA
J: TRBJ1-2

DNA: TGTGCCAGCAGTGACTGGGGGGGAGAGGCTTTCTTT
CDR3: CASSDWGGEAFF
V: TRBV6-4
size: NA
D: NA
J: TRBJ1-1

DNA: TGTGCCAGTAGTCTGGACAGAACTCATAGCAATCAGCCCCAGCATTTT
CDR3: CASSLDRTHSNQPQHF
V: TRBV19
size: NA
D: NA
J: TRBJ1-5

DNA: TGTGCCAGCAGTGAACAACAGGGGAGCAATCAGCCCCAGCATTTT
CDR3: CASSEQQGSNQPQHF
V: TRBV2
size: NA
D: TRBD1
J: TRBJ1-5

DNA: TGTGCCAGCAGCCTAGACTCCACAGATACGCAGTATTTT
CDR3: CASSLDSTDTQYF
V: TRBV14
size: NA
D: NA
J: TRBJ2-3

DNA: TGTGCCAGCAGCACCGGACAGGTTCTCTCCTACGAGCAGTACTTC
CDR3: CASSTGQVLSYEQYF
V: TRBV6-5
size: NA
D: TRBD1
J: TRBJ2-7

DNA: TGTGCTAGCAGCTTAGAAAGCGGGCCTAACAATGAGCAGTTCTTC
CDR3: CASSLESGPNNEQFF
V: TRBV7-7
size: NA
D: NA
J: TRBJ2-1

DNA: TGTGCCAGCAGTTTTAAAACAGCATATGGCTACACCTTC
CDR3: CASSFKTAYGYTF
V: TRBV28
size: NA
D: NA
J: TRBJ1-2

DNA: TGTGCCAGTAGTAGTACAGGGGCGATGAACACTGAAGCTTTCTTT
CDR3: CASSSTGAMNTEAFF
V: TRBV19
size: NA
D: TRBD1
J: TRBJ1-1

DNA: TGTGCCAGCAGCGCCACCCCAGTAAGCGGGAGGGCCCCAGATACGCAGTATTTT
CDR3: CASSATPVSGRAPDTQYF
V: TRBV7-2
size: NA
D: TRBD2
J: TRBJ2-3

DNA: TGTGCCAGAAGCACAACTAGCGGGATACGGACAGATACGCAGTATTTT
CDR3: CARSTTSGIRTDTQYF
V: TRBV5-3
size: NA
D: TRBD2
J: TRBJ2-3

DNA: TGTGCCAGCAGCCGCGGGTTGTCGAGCTCCTACGAGCAGTACTTC
CDR3: CASSRGLSSSYEQYF
V: TRBV7-9
size: NA
D: NA
J: TRBJ2-7

DNA: TGTGCCAGCAGCGGGAGCGACAGGACGGCTTTCTTT
CDR3: CASSGSDRTAFF
V: TRBV9
size: NA
D: NA
J: TRBJ1-1

DNA: TGTGCTAGTGGTTTGGTACAAGGGGGGAACACTGAAGCTTTCTTT
CDR3: CASGLVQGGNTEAFF
V: TRBV12-5
size: NA
D: NA
J: TRBJ1-1

DNA: TGTGCCAGCAGCTTAGCGGAGGTTGAGCAGTTCTTC
CDR3: CASSLAEVEQFF
V: TRBV7-2
size: NA
D: NA
J: TRBJ2-1

DNA: TGCGCCAGCAGCTTGGGAGGGAGTGCGTACGAGCAGTACTTC
CDR3: CASSLGGSAYEQYF
V: TRBV5-1
size: NA
D: NA
J: TRBJ2-7

DNA: TGTGCCAGCAGCTTAGGGGGACAGGGACAGGAGACCCAGTACTTC
CDR3: CASSLGGQGQETQYF
V: TRBV11-3
size: once
D: TRBD1
J: TRBJ2-5

DNA: TGTGCCAGCAGTTTACGTACAGGGAGCTACACCTTC
CDR3: CASSLRTGSYTF
V: TRBV28
size: NA
D: NA
J: TRBJ1-2

DNA: TGTGCCCTGTCCGGGACAGGGAGGGACTACGAGCAGTACTTC
CDR3: CALSGTGRDYEQYF
V: TRBV6-1
size: NA
D: TRBD1
J: TRBJ2-7

DNA: TGTGCCAGCTCACCCTGGGACAGGACCTATGGCTACACCTTC
CDR3: CASSPWDRTYGYTF
V: TRBV18
size: NA
D: TRBD1
J: TRBJ1-2

DNA: TGTGCCAGCAGCTTGAGGGCAGATACGCAGTATTTT
CDR3: CASSLRADTQYF
V: TRBV7-2
size: NA
D: NA
J: TRBJ2-3

DNA: TGTGCCAGCTCATGGGACAGTACGAACACCGGGGAGCTGTTTTTT
CDR3: CASSWDSTNTGELFF
V: TRBV6-5
size: NA
D: TRBD1
J: TRBJ2-2

DNA: TGTGCCAGCAGTGCACTAGGACAGGGGGCGAGGAATGAGCAGTTCTTC
CDR3: CASSALGQGARNEQFF
V: TRBV6-4
size: NA
D: TRBD1
J: TRBJ2-1

DNA: TGTGCCAGCTCCGACAGTATGAACACTGAAGCTTTCTTT
CDR3: CASSDSMNTEAFF
V: TRBV18
size: NA
D: NA
J: TRBJ1-1

DNA: TGTGCCAGCCTTTCCCCGACAACCAACAATGAGCAGTTCTTC
CDR3: CASLSPTTNNEQFF
V: TRBV28
size: NA
D: NA
J: TRBJ2-1

DNA: TGTGCCTGGAGTGTACCATACAGCCTCAATCAGCCCCAGCATTTT
CDR3: CAWSVPYSLNQPQHF
V: TRBV30
size: few
D: NA
J: TRBJ1-5

DNA: TGTGCCAGCAGCTTCATAGGGGGCAATCAGCCCCAGCATTTT
CDR3: CASSFIGGNQPQHF
V: TRBV7-2
size: few
D: NA
J: TRBJ1-5

DNA: TGTGCCAGCTGGGGGGGGCTAGCGCGATCCTACGAGCAGTACTTC
CDR3: CASWGGLARSYEQYF
V: TRBV6-1
size: NA
D: NA
J: TRBJ2-7

DNA: TGTGCCATCAGTGGACAGATCGATCAGCCCCAGCATTTT
CDR3: CAISGQIDQPQHF
V: TRBV10-3
size: NA
D: NA
J: TRBJ1-5

DNA: TGTGCCGTCGGGATTAACTCCTACAGTGAGCAGTTCTTC
CDR3: CAVGINSYSEQFF
V: TRBV7-2
size: NA
D: NA
J: TRBJ2-1

DNA: TGTGCCAGCAGCCTCTATACGGGAGTTAACTATGGCTACACCTTC
CDR3: CASSLYTGVNYGYTF
V: TRBV14
size: few
D: NA
J: TRBJ1-2

DNA: TGCGCCAGCAGCCTCGGACTAGCGGGAGTCTCTGGAGATACGCAGTATTTT
CDR3: CASSLGLAGVSGDTQYF
V: TRBV4-3
size: NA
D: TRBD2
J: TRBJ2-3

DNA: TGCGCCAGCAGCCAAGATGGGGGGGGTGGCTATGGCTACACCTTC
CDR3: CASSQDGGGGYGYTF
V: TRBV4-3
size: NA
D: NA
J: TRBJ1-2

DNA: TGTGCCAGCAGGGGGGGGATCTCTGGGGCCAACGTCCTGACTTTC
CDR3: CASRGGISGANVLTF
V: TRBV6-1
size: NA
D: TRBD2
J: TRBJ2-6

DNA: TGCGCCAGCAGCTTTGGGAGACAGGGGCCTGGGGCCAACGTCCTGACTTTC
CDR3: CASSFGRQGPGANVLTF
V: TRBV5-1
size: NA
D: TRBD1
J: TRBJ2-6

DNA: TGTGCCAGCTCACCACAGGGGAACGACGAGCAGTACTTC
CDR3: CASSPQGNDEQYF
V: TRBV18
size: NA
D: NA
J: TRBJ2-7